A single T cell receptor (beta chain) is shown here with its context. V shed 4 bases and J 3 bases; nucleotides not matched to a gene: 5. Per the germline V gene, CDR1 is ENHRY and CDR2 is SYGVKD. This CDR3 is 16 amino acids long. In the original analysis: Quantification of nucleated cells was approximated via reference gene primer amplification. The protocol was immunoSEQ multiplex PCR, while the TCRdb copy is restricted to in-frame clones and leaves out a portion. V and J calls plus clone size are reproduced from that table; the DNA served to infer D and trimming. The sample contains about 250,000 clones, 88% of which appear only once. This entry belongs to a study of blood T cell repertoires in COVID-19. Overall study context: The cDNA or gDNA used as material had been derived from T cells, B-cell-depleted T cells, or PBMCs.

This TCR was recovered from a woman aged 25 to 39 with COVID-19, enrolled during active disease. The specimen was peripheral blood. The chain employs TRBV10-3 and TRBJ2-3; TRBD2 aligns across 12 bases. The CDR3 region is CAISARLAGATDTQYF. The CDR3 DNA sequence: TGTGCCATCAGTGCCCGACTAGCGGGAGCAACAGATACGCAGTATTTT.